A selection of T cell receptor beta chains follows, all from one sample in a study of T-cell reconstitution after alpha-beta-depleted transplantation in children. One entry per CDR3 protein results from TCRdb running MiXCR on the PCR reads. Of roughly 610,000 distinct CDR3 sequences detected, more than 9% appear once; the ten largest clones hold 4% to 5%. The material was PBMCs from the stem cell graft donor, obtained from the stem cell graft. These receptors originate from a human donor who donated a stem cell graft to a child with acute myeloid leukemia. CDR3s include the opening cysteine and the closing phenylalanine or tryptophan. The D gene is left open where the match is weak. Rows give clone size only sometimes, using once, few, many, or a class for an expanded clone.

TRBV5-1	few	TRBJ2-1	NA	CASSYGSAVLHEQFF	TGCGCCAGCAGCTATGGGAGCGCAGTCCTCCATGAGCAGTTCTTC
TRBV7-2	NA	TRBJ2-5	NA	CASSTAAPGGGETQYF	TGTGCCAGCAGCACCGCGGCGCCGGGGGGCGGAGAGACCCAGTACTTC
TRBV28	NA	TRBJ2-3	NA	CASISPGDSSTDTQYF	TGTGCCAGCATATCGCCGGGGGACTCTAGCACAGATACGCAGTATTTT
TRBV28	NA	TRBJ1-6	NA	CASSLRGATNSPLHF	TGTGCCAGCAGTTTAAGGGGGGCTACTAATTCACCCCTCCACTTT
TRBV29-1	many	TRBJ2-5	NA	CSVEDLGQDPFQETQYF	TGCAGCGTTGAAGATCTTGGCCAGGATCCCTTTCAAGAGACCCAGTACTTC
TRBV6-2/TRBV6-3	many	TRBJ2-7	TRBD1	CASSQDPGQGYYEQYF	TGTGCCAGCAGTCAGGATCCGGGACAGGGATACTACGAGCAGTACTTC
TRBV7-2	NA	TRBJ2-7	TRBD1	CASSQTGTGFEQYF	TGTGCCAGCAGCCAGACCGGGACAGGGTTCGAGCAGTACTTC
TRBV19	NA	TRBJ2-7	TRBD1	CASQGASYEQYF	TGTGCCAGTCAGGGGGCTTCCTACGAGCAGTACTTC
TRBV9	many	TRBJ2-1	TRBD2	CASSRVAGGTSYNEQFF	TGTGCCAGCTCGAGGGTAGCGGGAGGTACCTCCTACAATGAGCAGTTCTTC
TRBV5-5	few	TRBJ2-2	NA	CASSSFSGSNTGELFF	TGTGCCAGCAGCTCATTTAGCGGCTCGAACACCGGGGAGCTGTTTTTT
TRBV4-3	few	TRBJ2-1	TRBD2	CASSRTSAAYNEQFF	TGCGCCAGCAGCCGGACTAGCGCCGCCTACAATGAGCAGTTCTTC
TRBV30	once	TRBJ2-5	TRBD1	CAWTGTASQETQYF	TGTGCCTGGACCGGGACAGCCTCCCAAGAGACCCAGTACTTC
TRBV29-1	few	TRBJ2-7	NA	CSVEMSYEQYF	TGCAGCGTTGAGATGTCCTACGAGCAGTACTTC
TRBV7-9	NA	TRBJ2-1	TRBD2	CASSLPLAANEQFF	TGTGCCAGCAGCTTACCCCTAGCGGCCAATGAGCAGTTCTTC
TRBV12-3/TRBV12-4	few	TRBJ2-1	TRBD2	CASSGGLARNEQFF	TGTGCCAGCAGTGGAGGACTAGCCCGCAATGAGCAGTTCTTC
TRBV4-1	many	TRBJ2-2	TRBD2	CASSQVSGLEVAGELFF	TGCGCCAGCAGCCAAGTTTCGGGACTAGAAGTTGCCGGGGAGCTGTTTTTT
TRBV3-1	NA	TRBJ2-7	NA	CASSPGLAPHEQYF	TGTGCCAGCAGCCCGGGACTCGCGCCCCACGAGCAGTACTTC
TRBV20-1	few	TRBJ1-4	TRBD1	CSARGGGAGEKLFF	TGCAGTGCTAGAGGAGGGGGCGCGGGGGAAAAACTGTTTTTT
TRBV6-5	few	TRBJ1-2	NA	CASSYPFSQGNYGYTF	TGTGCCAGCAGTTACCCTTTCTCTCAGGGAAACTATGGCTACACCTTC
TRBV14	few	TRBJ1-1	NA	CASSHPGTIEPEAFF	TGTGCCAGCAGCCATCCCGGGACCATTGAACCTGAAGCTTTCTTT
TRBV20-1	NA	TRBJ1-1	NA	CSARGRAGTEAFF	TGCAGTGCTAGAGGCAGGGCTGGCACTGAAGCTTTCTTT
TRBV29-1	few	TRBJ2-7	TRBD1	CSVTGQGIHEQYF	TGCAGCGTGACGGGACAGGGGATCCACGAGCAGTACTTC
TRBV20-1	few	TRBJ1-1	NA	CSARPPQGPTEAFF	TGCAGTGCTAGACCTCCCCAGGGTCCCACTGAAGCTTTCTTT
TRBV19	few	TRBJ2-1	TRBD2	CASRTSGSYEQFF	TGTGCCAGTAGGACTAGCGGGAGTTATGAGCAGTTCTTC
TRBV28	many	TRBJ2-1	TRBD2	CASSLWVGRASYNEQFF	TGTGCCAGCAGTTTATGGGTCGGGAGGGCCTCCTACAATGAGCAGTTCTTC
TRBV29-1	many	TRBJ2-7	NA	CSVGHQGEQYF	TGCAGCGTCGGGCATCAGGGCGAGCAGTACTTC